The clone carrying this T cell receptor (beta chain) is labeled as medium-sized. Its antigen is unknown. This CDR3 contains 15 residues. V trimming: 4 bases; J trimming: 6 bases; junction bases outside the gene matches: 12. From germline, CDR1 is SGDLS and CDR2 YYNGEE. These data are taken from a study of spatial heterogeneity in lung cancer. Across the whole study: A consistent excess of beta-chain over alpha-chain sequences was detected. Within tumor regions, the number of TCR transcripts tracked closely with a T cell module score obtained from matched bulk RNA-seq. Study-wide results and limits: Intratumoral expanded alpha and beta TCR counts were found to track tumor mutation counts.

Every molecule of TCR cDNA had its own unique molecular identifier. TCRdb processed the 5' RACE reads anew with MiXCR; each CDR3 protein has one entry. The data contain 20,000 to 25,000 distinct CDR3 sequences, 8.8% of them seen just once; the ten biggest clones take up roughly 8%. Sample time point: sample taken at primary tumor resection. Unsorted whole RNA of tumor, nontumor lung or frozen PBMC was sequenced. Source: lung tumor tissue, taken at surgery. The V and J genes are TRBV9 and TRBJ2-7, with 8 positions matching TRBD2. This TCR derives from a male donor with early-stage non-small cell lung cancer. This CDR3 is CASSPSRGLVSEQYF. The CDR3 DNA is TGTGCCAGCAGCCCCTCCAGGGGACTAGTAAGCGAGCAGTACTTC.